This entry describes one TCR beta chain. This record comes from a study of OX40 agonist ivuxolimab in advanced cancers. CDR3 length equals 15 residues. Germline loops: CDR1 SGHTA, CDR2 FQGTGA. Trimming took off 6 bases at V and 5 bases at J, with 20 bases between the two ends. Using immunoSEQ multiplex PCR, the repertoire was profiled, and TCRdb retains in-frame clones only, with some absent. This sample has 35,000 to 55,000 clones; around 88% occur once, and the top ten carry around 15%. The chain recombines TRBV7-3 with TRBJ2-7, with D perhaps matching TRBD2 (7 bases). The clonotype comes from an adult with an advanced solid tumor such as melanoma, head and neck, liver or kidney cancer. The starting material was CD4+ or CD8+ T cells sorted from blood, obtained in a trial of the OX40 agonist ivuxolimab. CDR3 sequence: CASRHARGASDEQYF. The DNA for the CDR3 is TGTGCCAGCAGACACGCCCGGGGGGCGTCAGACGAGCAGTACTTC.